These 14 T cell receptor beta chains were sequenced from one sample in a study of T cells in Graves' hyperthyroidism and ophthalmopathy (dated by TCRdb to 2018 to 2020). Receptors were amplified or captured by multiplex PCR. Reads for this sample came from an Illumina HiSeq 2000. TCR beta CDR3 regions were amplified from RNA transcripts. The first round of RT-PCR for the TCR CDR3 was performed with the HTBI primer set and the Qiagen OneStep RT-PCR kit. In-frame beta chains were kept once TCRdb had trimmed the public reads at Q25 with fastp and called clones with MiXCR. When rows share a CDR3 protein, they turn into one entry using the most common DNA and genes. Here the sample has about 420,000 distinct CDR3 sequences; approximately 14% occur a single time. The top ten hold roughly an eighth of the sample. Sequences were obtained from blood. The source is a woman in her late teens or twenties with Graves' hyperthyroidism.

CDR3 coding DNA: TGTGCCAGCAACAGCATCACAGATACGCAGTATTTT. Translated: CASNSITDTQYF. This rearrangement joins TRBV2 to TRBJ2-3; D not resolved. Germline assignment: CDR1 SNHLY and CDR2 FYNNEI. The CDR3 has 12 amino acids. Trimming stripped 7 bases from V and 2 bases from J, with 7 bases between.

The chain links TRBV19 to TRBJ1-2, with 8 nucleotides matching TRBD1. This CDR3 comprises 14 residues. CDR1 is LNHDA and CDR2 is SQIVND in the germline V gene (reference sequence). The V segment lost 6 bases and the J segment 8 bases; nucleotides outside the gene matches: 11. The CDR3 loop is CASRLQGARSGYTF. In DNA, the CDR3 is TGTGCCAGTAGGCTTCAGGGGGCTAGGAGCGGCTACACCTTC.

The CDR3 DNA follows: TGTGCCAGCAGCAGGAGCCCTTACGAGCAGTACTTC. Its protein product is CASSRSPYEQYF. The chain joins TRBV14 to TRBJ2-7; the D is unclear. Germline V lookup: CDR1 SGHDN, CDR2 FVKESK. There are 12 residues in the CDR3. Trimming removed 5 bases from V and 4 bases from J, with 9 bases in between.

This clonotype was observed many times. The rearrangement links TRBV6-2 or TRBV6-3 to TRBJ2-1, with 8 bases that match TRBD2. CDR3 length equals 20 residues. Germline CDR1 and CDR2: MNHEY and SVGEGT. V trimming: 2 bases; J trimming: 0 bases; junction bases outside the gene matches: 15. The CDR3 DNA reads TGTGCCAGCAGTTACCCTAAGGCGGGAGGTCTCCTGAGCTCCTACAATGAGCAGTTCTTC. Amino acids: CASSYPKAGGLLSSYNEQFF.

On this clonotype itself: The junction shows a germline mismatch at one end, possibly a read error. The chain couples TRBV4-1 to TRBJ2-6; D is possibly TRBD1 (6 bases). CDR3 size: 16 residues. CDR1 and CDR2 from the germline V gene are MGHRA and YSYEKL. The DNA for the CDR3 is TGTGCCAGCAGCCAAGAGTGGGGGCTCGGGGCCAACGTCCTGACTTTC. Protein product: CASSQEWGLGANVLTF.

This clonotype has just a few counts. CDR3 DNA sequence: TGTGCCAGCAGCTTAGCGGGCCTGGGAAACACCATATATTTT. As protein: CASSLAGLGNTIYF. The chain carries TRBV11-2 and TRBJ1-3; D uncertain. The V gene lost 1 base and the J gene lost 4 bases, with 8 bases spanning the gap. Germline values: CDR1 SGHAT, CDR2 FQNNGV. This CDR3 region has 14 residues.

This clonotype appeared a few times. The rearrangement uses TRBV9 and TRBJ1-2; possibly TRBD1 for D (5 bases). Per germline, CDR1 SGDLS and CDR2 YYNGEE. V lost 0 bases to trimming and J lost 6 bases, with 12 bases between them. CDR3 length: 14 residues. CDR3 DNA: TGTGCCAGCAGCGTAGGCAGGGAAAGTCATGGCTACACCTTC. Translated: CASSVGRESHGYTF.

This clonotype was seen ten or more times. The chain uses TRBV6-2 or TRBV6-3 and TRBJ1-2; a possible D gene is TRBD1 (6 bases). This CDR3 spans 14 amino acids. Germline assignment: CDR1 MNHEY and CDR2 SVGEGT. V lost 2 bases and J 4 bases, leaving 11 bases between the germline ends. For the CDR3, the DNA is TGTGCCAGCAGTTACGGACAGAGAGTCTATGGCTACACCTTC. It is translated as CASSYGQRVYGYTF.

There are many counts of this clonotype. This rearrangement joins TRBV18 to TRBJ1-1; D ambiguous. Germline loops: CDR1 KGHSH, CDR2 LQKENI. CDR3 length equals 13 residues. Trimming removed 3 bases from V and 1 base from J, with 6 bases in between. The CDR3 sequence is CASSPIPNTEAFF. Here the CDR3 DNA reads TGTGCCAGCTCACCTATACCGAACACTGAAGCTTTCTTT.

This clonotype was counted at least ten times. This CDR3 reads CASSLFGVTAGNTIYF. CDR3 bases: TGTGCCAGCAGTTTATTCGGGGTGACTGCTGGAAACACCATATATTTT. J is TRBJ1-3 and V is TRBV28; unclear D gene. V shed 1 base and J shed 2 bases, with 12 bases lying between them. The CDR3 length is 16 residues. From germline, CDR1 is MDHEN and CDR2 SYDVKM.

This clonotype was seen only a few times. This rearrangement joins TRBV5-1 to TRBJ2-7; D possibly corresponds to TRBD1 (5 bases). V gave up 2 bases and J gave up 0 bases, with 9 bases separating them. This CDR3 is built from 14 residues. Germline-derived CDR1 and CDR2 are SGHRS and YFSETQ. The DNA of the CDR3 is TGCGCCAGCAGCTTTCAGGGTATCTCCTACGAGCAGTACTTC. Protein sequence: CASSFQGISYEQYF.

This clonotype was recorded at least ten times. The chain carries TRBV9 and TRBJ2-7; 10 bases fit TRBD2. The germline V gene encodes CDR1 SGDLS and CDR2 YYNGEE. The CDR3 is 15 residues long. After removal of 0 bases from V and 3 bases from J, the junction contained 3 bases not matched to a gene. The CDR3 is CASSVEASGGYEQYF. CDR3 DNA sequence: TGTGCCAGCAGCGTAGAGGCTAGCGGGGGCTACGAGCAGTACTTC. Full variable domain (remainder filled in from reference TRBV9 and TRBJ2-7): DSGVTQTPKHLITATGQRVTLRCSPRSGDLSVYWYQQSLDQGLQFLIQYYNGEERAKGNILERFSAQQFPDLHSELNLSSLELGDSALYFCASSVEASGGYEQYFGPGTRLTVT.

The chain recombines TRBV25-1 with TRBJ2-1, with unresolved D. The V gene lost 4 bases and the J gene lost 8 bases, with 6 bases spanning the gap. This CDR3 has 11 residues. CDR1 is MGHDK and CDR2 is SYGVNS in the germline V gene. The CDR3 protein is CASSAGHEQFF. The DNA for the CDR3 is TGTGCCAGCAGTGCTGGGCATGAGCAGTTCTTC.

This clonotype was detected ten times or more. This rearrangement joins TRBV11-2 to TRBJ2-5; D remains ambiguous. Per germline, CDR1 SGHAT and CDR2 FQNNGV. Trimming stripped 3 bases from V and 3 bases from J, with 11 bases between. This CDR3 has 14 residues. In nucleotides, the CDR3 is TGTGCCAGCAGCTTCTTGGGGTTGGAAGAGACCCAGTACTTC. Translating gives CASSFLGLEETQYF.